The 27 T cell receptor beta chains in this list originate from one sample, sequenced in a study of blood T cell repertoires in COVID-19. Using immunoSEQ multiplex PCR, the repertoire was profiled, and TCRdb retains in-frame clones only, with some absent. The sample lists about 180,000 clones, 85% to 90% occurring once. Sequencing was done on a sample of peripheral blood. The receptors come from a woman in her 70s with COVID-19, enrolled during active disease.

This chain uses TRBV7-9 with TRBJ2-2; weak D call: TRBD1 (6 bases). This CDR3 comprises 14 residues. Germline V CDR1 and CDR2: SEHNR, FQNEAQ (reference sequence). Trimming shortened V by 4 bases and J by 0 bases, and 6 bases separated the two germline ends. The CDR3 region is CASSWTANTGELFF. The CDR3 nucleotides are TGTGCCAGCAGCTGGACAGCGAACACCGGGGAGCTGTTTTTT.

The chain recombines TRBV7-8 with TRBJ1-5; 7 nucleotides line up with TRBD1. The CDR3 length is 14 residues. Germline lookup yields CDR1 SGHVS and CDR2 FQNEAQ. The V gene end was trimmed by 1 base and the J gene end by 6 bases; junction bases not matched to a gene: 3. The CDR3, as DNA: TGTGCCAGCAGCTTAGTCAGGGGGGTTCAGCCCCAGCATTTT. Translating gives CASSLVRGVQPQHF.

This rearrangement joins TRBV28 to TRBJ2-1; no clear D. Germline lookup yields CDR1 MDHEN and CDR2 SYDVKM. V was pared by 5 bases and J by 15 bases, with 17 bases between. The CDR3 extends over 12 amino acids. In DNA, the CDR3 is TGTGCCAGCAGTCCCCGGGTCATTGTTCCGTTCTTC. Encoded protein: CASSPRVIVPFF.

This chain joins TRBV12-1 and TRBJ1-3. TRBV12-1 counts as a pseudogene. The CDR3 length is 13 residues. The CDR3 spells CASPSRRGNTIYF. The CDR3 DNA reads TGTGCCAGCCCATCACGGAGAGGAAACACCATATATTTT.

J is TRBJ2-7 and V is TRBV6-5; TRBD1 matches at 8 bases. The junction had 6 bases not matched to a gene; V was cut back by 6 bases and J by 5 bases. Germline values: CDR1 MNHEY, CDR2 SVGAGI. This CDR3 comprises 13 residues. Here the CDR3 reads CASRRTGGHEQYF. The CDR3 DNA is TGTGCCAGCAGGAGAACAGGGGGTCACGAGCAGTACTTC.

The V and J genes are TRBV30 and TRBJ2-2, with 7 positions matching TRBD2. The CDR3 is 13 residues long. Per germline, CDR1 GTSNPN and CDR2 SVGIG (reference sequence). Unmatched junction bases numbered 3, after V lost 4 bases and J lost 4 bases. CDR3 in amino acids: CAWKASGTGELFF. DNA for the CDR3: TGTGCCTGGAAGGCTAGCGGCACCGGGGAGCTGTTTTTT.

J is TRBJ1-1 and V is TRBV29-1, with a possible D match to TRBD1 (6 bases). This CDR3 region has 13 residues. Trimming removed 7 bases from V and 3 bases from J, with 15 bases in between. Germline-derived CDR1 and CDR2 are SQVTM and ANQGSEA. CDR3 bases: TGCAGCGCCCGGACAGAGGGTTACACTGAAGCTTTCTTT. Its translation: CSARTEGYTEAFF.

The chain is built from TRBV7-9 and TRBJ2-3, with 10 bases lining up with TRBD2. Germline V gene lookup returns CDR1 SEHNR and CDR2 FQNEAQ (reference sequence). The V segment lost 6 bases and the J segment 0 bases; nucleotides outside the gene matches: 3. CDR3 length: 15 residues. CDR3 DNA: TGTGCCAGCAGTCTAGCGGGAGACAGCACAGATACGCAGTATTTT. This encodes CASSLAGDSTDTQYF.

This rearrangement joins TRBV5-1 to TRBJ2-3; no firm D call. V was pared by 2 bases and J by 3 bases, with 10 bases between. The CDR3 is 14 amino acids. Germline assignment: CDR1 SGHRS and CDR2 YFSETQ. CDR3 in amino acids: CASSFTSETDTQYF. In nucleotides, the CDR3 is TGCGCCAGCAGCTTTACCAGCGAGACAGATACGCAGTATTTT.

This clone was seen more than once but under ten times. The rearrangement joins TRBV11-3 to TRBJ2-6; 12 positions match TRBD1. The V segment lost 0 bases and the J segment 3 bases; nucleotides outside the gene matches: 3. CDR3 size: 18 residues. Germline lookup yields CDR1 SGHNT and CDR2 YENEEA. CDR3 residues: CASSLEGQGAGGANVLTF. The CDR3 region has the DNA TGTGCCAGCAGCTTAGAGGGACAGGGGGCTGGTGGGGCCAACGTCCTGACTTTC.

V usage is TRBV4-1 and J usage is TRBJ2-1, with D maybe TRBD1 (6 bases). This CDR3 is 15 amino acids long. Between the trimmed V and J ends, which lost 3 bases and 6 bases, there was a span of 15 bases. The germline V gene has CDR1 MGHRA and CDR2 YSYEKL. The CDR3 is CASSQHRVAFNEQFF. The CDR3 nucleotides read TGCGCCAGCAGCCAGCACAGGGTTGCGTTCAATGAGCAGTTCTTC.

This chain uses TRBV9 with TRBJ1-1; 10 bases align to TRBD1. The CDR3 is 14 amino acids. J lost 8 bases, V lost 4 bases, and 8 bases had no gene match. CDR1 SGDLS and CDR2 YYNGEE come from the germline V gene. The CDR3 spells CASSPDRGLAEAFF. DNA for the CDR3: TGTGCCAGCAGCCCCGACAGGGGGCTGGCGGAAGCTTTCTTT.

The chain recombines TRBV12-5 with TRBJ1-1; tentative D call: TRBD1 (6 bases). V dropped 6 bases and J dropped 4 bases, with 18 bases sitting between them. CDR3 length: 15 amino acids. The germline V gene encodes CDR1 LGHNT and CDR2 FRNRAP. CDR3 sequence: CASGASRGLSTEAFF. The CDR3 DNA follows: TGTGCTAGTGGCGCGTCCAGGGGCTTGAGCACTGAAGCTTTCTTT.

The chain uses TRBV3-1 (or the pseudogene TRBV3-2) and TRBJ2-7; 8 bases map to TRBD2. The CDR3 covers 16 residues. V gave up 2 bases and J gave up 5 bases; unmatched junction bases: 11. From germline, CDR1 is LGHDT and CDR2 YNNKEL (reference sequence). This CDR3 is CASSQIKLAGFDEQYF. The CDR3 nucleotides are TGTGCCAGCAGCCAAATCAAATTAGCGGGATTTGACGAGCAGTACTTC.

The chain links TRBV5-1 to TRBJ1-1; 7 bases match TRBD1. Germline lookup yields CDR1 SGHRS and CDR2 YFSETQ. The CDR3 totals 15 residues. With V trimmed by 2 bases and J by 4 bases, 8 bases remained unmatched. The CDR3 nucleotides are TGCGCCAGCAGCTTCCGGACAGGAAGGGGCACTGAAGCTTTCTTT. This translates into CASSFRTGRGTEAFF.

V and J are TRBV19 and TRBJ2-3; D might be TRBD1 (6 bases). Per germline, CDR1 LNHDA and CDR2 SQIVND (reference sequence). The V gene lost 3 bases and the J gene lost 5 bases, with 15 bases spanning the gap. The CDR3 runs 15 residues. The CDR3 loop reads CASSIWGPVGDTQYF. The CDR3 coding sequence is TGTGCCAGTAGTATCTGGGGGCCTGTTGGAGATACGCAGTATTTT.

The chain recombines TRBV7-2 with TRBJ1-5; 9 bases fit TRBD1. The germline gives CDR1 SGHTA, CDR2 FQGNSA. There are 15 residues in the CDR3. After removal of 4 bases from V and 7 bases from J, the junction contained 8 bases not matched to a gene. This CDR3 reads CASSSTTGGRQPQHF. Here the CDR3 DNA reads TGTGCCAGCAGCTCGACGACAGGGGGTAGGCAGCCCCAGCATTTT.

This sequence joins TRBV4-1 and TRBJ2-1, with 11 bases lining up with TRBD1. Germline loops: CDR1 MGHRA, CDR2 YSYEKL. The V and J ends lost 2 bases and 9 bases, in that order; junction bases with no gene match: 9. This CDR3 region has 16 residues. CDR3 protein: CASSQRGGQGVGEQFF. The CDR3 DNA reads TGCGCCAGCAGCCAAAGGGGGGGACAGGGGGTCGGTGAGCAGTTCTTC.

This clone was picked up a small number of times. This chain links TRBV4-3 with TRBJ1-1; D gene ambiguous. From germline, CDR1 is LGHNA and CDR2 YSLEER. V lost 4 bases and J lost 3, with 9 bases in between. The CDR3 spans 13 residues. The CDR3 nucleotides are TGCGCCAGCAGCCTTGTGTCTGACACTGAAGCTTTCTTT. As protein: CASSLVSDTEAFF.

The V and J genes are TRBV7-9 and TRBJ1-2, with D perhaps TRBD1 (5 bases). Trimming cost V 5 bases and J 5 bases, with 15 bases left between them. The CDR3 contains 14 residues. Germline assignment: CDR1 SEHNR and CDR2 FQNEAQ (reference sequence). The CDR3 sequence is CASSHGGIGYGYTF. The CDR3 DNA reads as TGTGCCAGCAGCCATGGGGGGATTGGGTATGGCTACACCTTC. The full variable domain, in which reference TRBV7-9 and TRBJ1-2 provide the parts outside the CDR3, is DTGVSQNPRHKITKRGQNVTFRCDPISEHNRLYWYRQTLGQGPEFLTYFQNEAQLEKSRLLSDRFSAERPKGSFSTLEIQRTEQGDSAMYLCASSHGGIGYGYTFGSGTRLTVV.

The chain couples TRBV7-6 to TRBJ2-5; the D is unclear. V was pared by 5 bases and J by 2 bases, with 9 bases between. Germline V gene sequence: CDR1 SGHVS, CDR2 FNYEAQ. The CDR3 totals 13 residues. CDR3 loop: CASSPLHQETQYF. The CDR3, as DNA: TGTGCCAGCAGCCCACTGCATCAAGAGACCCAGTACTTC.

The chain links TRBV3-1 (or the pseudogene TRBV3-2) to TRBJ1-1; 9 bases line up with TRBD1. V gave up 2 bases and J gave up 5 bases; unmatched junction bases: 12. The CDR3 is 17 residues long. The germline V gene encodes CDR1 LGHDT and CDR2 YNNKEL (reference sequence). CDR3 nucleotides: TGTGCCAGCAGCCAACCGACAGGGGGGTTTAGGGGAACTGAAGCTTTCTTT. This encodes CASSQPTGGFRGTEAFF.

V and J are TRBV5-6 and TRBJ2-5; TRBD1 is a possible D gene (5 bases). Germline V gives CDR1 SGHDT, CDR2 YYEEEE. The CDR3 has 16 residues. The V end was cut by 0 bases, the J end by 0 bases, with 12 bases between. CDR3 nucleotides: TGTGCCAGCAGCTTGGGGCAGGGCCGGTACCAAGAGACCCAGTACTTC. Translation gives CASSLGQGRYQETQYF.

The chain combines TRBV3-1 (or the pseudogene TRBV3-2) with TRBJ2-7, with a possible D match to TRBD2 (5 bases). The CDR3 has 16 amino acids. V dropped 2 bases and J dropped 3 bases, with 17 bases sitting between them. Germline V gene sequence: CDR1 LGHDT, CDR2 YNNKEL (reference sequence). The CDR3 loop is CASSQTSGGDLYEQYF. The CDR3 DNA is TGTGCCAGCAGCCAAACGAGCGGCGGAGATCTCTACGAGCAGTACTTC.

This clone came up a few times. The chain employs TRBV19 and TRBJ2-2; D is undetermined. Trimming removed 5 bases at V and 5 bases at J, with 12 bases between. This CDR3 contains 14 residues. Germline V gives CDR1 LNHDA, CDR2 SQIVND (reference sequence). The DNA for the CDR3 is TGTGCCAGTAGTCCCGCCGACGGGACCGGGGAGCTGTTTTTT. This translates into CASSPADGTGELFF.

The V call is TRBV6-1, the J call TRBJ2-1; a weak D match, TRBD1 (7 bases). V was shortened by 2 bases and J by 7 bases, with 15 bases between the two germline ends. Germline assignment: CDR1 MNHNS and CDR2 SASEGT. This CDR3 is 15 amino acids long. Here the CDR3 reads CASSERQGGGNEQFF. The DNA for the CDR3 is TGTGCCAGCAGTGAAAGACAGGGTGGGGGGAATGAGCAGTTCTTC.

The V gene is TRBV5-4, the J gene TRBJ1-1; D is undetermined. The CDR3 has 14 residues. V lost 0 bases to trimming and J lost 4 bases, with 10 bases between them. Germline CDR1 reads SGHNT; CDR2 reads YYREEE (reference sequence). For the CDR3, the DNA is TGTGCCAGCAGCTTGGATTTACTGGTCACTGAAGCTTTCTTT. It is translated as CASSLDLLVTEAFF. Full variable domain (rest looked up from reference TRBV5-4 and TRBJ1-1): ETGVTQSPTHLIKTRGQQVTLRCSSQSGHNTVSWYQQALGQGPQFIFQYYREEENGRGNFPPRFSGLQFPNYSSELNVNALELDDSALYLCASSLDLLVTEAFFGQGTRLTVV.